The 27 T cell receptor beta chains reported below all come from one sample, sequenced in a study of blood T cell repertoires in COVID-19. Sequenced by immunoSEQ multiplex PCR; TCRdb stores in-frame clones only, minus some. Of 300,000 to 350,000 clones listed, about 87% are singletons. The sequencing sample was made of peripheral blood. The receptors here all came from a man aged 25 to 40 with COVID-19, enrolled during active disease.

The chain is built from TRBV4-2 and TRBJ2-7; 8 bases line up with TRBD2. The CDR3 has 18 residues. V lost 4 bases, J lost 1 base, and 15 bases stayed unmatched. Per the germline V gene, CDR1 is LGHNA and CDR2 is YNFKEQ. CDR3 protein: CASSRPGGVGAGSYEQYF. The CDR3 bases are TGTGCCAGCAGCCGCCCGGGGGGGGTCGGAGCGGGTTCCTACGAGCAGTACTTC.

V is TRBV15 and J is TRBJ1-5, with D tentatively TRBD1 (5 bases). Germline V gene lookup returns CDR1 LNHNV and CDR2 YYDKDF (reference sequence). V was cut by 0 bases and J by 1 base, with 7 bases left in between. This CDR3 contains 15 residues. The CDR3: CATSRDRQSNQPQHF. The CDR3 DNA sequence: TGTGCCACCAGCAGAGATAGACAGAGCAATCAGCCCCAGCATTTT.

This sequence joins TRBV18 and TRBJ1-1; D gene unclear. The CDR3 contains 12 residues. Germline CDR1 is KGHSH and CDR2 is LQKENI. V lost 1 base to trimming and J lost 10 bases, with 10 bases between them. The CDR3 loop is CASSPRRDGAFF. The DNA of the CDR3 is TGTGCCAGCTCACCACGGAGGGATGGAGCTTTCTTT.

The genes are TRBV15 and TRBJ2-5, with 7 nucleotides matching TRBD2. The CDR3 has 13 residues. J was trimmed by 4 bases and V by 7 bases; bases with no gene match: 6. Germline V CDR1 and CDR2: LNHNV, YYDKDF (reference sequence). The CDR3: CATKIREGETQYF. For the CDR3, the DNA is TGTGCCACCAAGATTAGGGAGGGAGAGACCCAGTACTTC.

The chain employs TRBV28 and TRBJ1-4; 9 bases fit TRBD1. V lost 7 bases, J lost 7 bases, and 7 bases stayed unmatched. This CDR3 has 14 residues. Per germline, CDR1 MDHEN and CDR2 SYDVKM. In DNA form, the CDR3 reads TGTGCCAGCACCGGGACAGGGCTTGGTGAAAAACTGTTTTTT. Its protein is CASTGTGLGEKLFF.

The chain couples TRBV5-5 to TRBJ2-7; TRBD1 aligns across 9 bases. V lost 0 bases and J lost 5; bases outside the gene matches: 3. The germline gives CDR1 SGHKS, CDR2 YYEKEE (reference sequence). The CDR3 covers 14 residues. In DNA, the CDR3 is TGTGCCAGCAGCTTGGGGACAGGGGCCCACGAGCAGTACTTC. Translated, it gives CASSLGTGAHEQYF.

The CDR3, as DNA: TGCGCCAGCAGCGGCCGGGACTATGAAGAGACCCAGTACTTC. Encoded protein: CASSGRDYEETQYF. The chain couples TRBV5-1 to TRBJ2-5; 7 bases fit TRBD2. Trimming cost V 4 bases and J 3 bases; bases outside gene matches: 6. Germline V CDR1 and CDR2: SGHRS, YFSETQ. The CDR3 is 14 amino acids.

V and J are TRBV19 and TRBJ2-2; a weak D match, TRBD2 (5 bases). CDR1 LNHDA and CDR2 SQIVND come from the germline V gene (reference sequence). Trimming cost V 6 bases and J 7 bases, with 15 bases left between them. The CDR3 totals 14 residues. This chain's CDR3 is CASRTYTSIGELFF. Here the CDR3 DNA reads TGTGCCAGTAGAACCTATACTAGTATCGGGGAGCTGTTTTTT.

This clone was observed a handful of times. This chain links TRBV18 with TRBJ1-6, with 9 nucleotides matching TRBD1. The CDR3 contains 17 residues. CDR1 and CDR2 from the germline V gene are KGHSH and LQKENI. V trimming: 2 bases; J trimming: 6 bases; junction bases outside the gene matches: 8. CDR3 nucleotide sequence: TGTGCCAGCTCACCATCTCACCCGGGACAGGGTAATTCACCCCTCCACTTT. Protein sequence: CASSPSHPGQGNSPLHF.

The rearrangement joins TRBV6-5 to TRBJ2-1; 8 nucleotides agree with TRBD1. V lost 6 bases and J lost 6; bases outside the gene matches: 10. Germline V CDR1 and CDR2: MNHEY, SVGAGI. This CDR3 comprises 15 residues. The CDR3 loop is CASRSIRDRFNEQFF. The CDR3 DNA reads as TGTGCCAGCAGATCTATACGGGACAGGTTCAATGAGCAGTTCTTC.

This clone came up once. CDR3 DNA sequence: TGTGCCATCAGTGACACTCGTTCCTACGAGCAGTACTTC. This sequence encodes CAISDTRSYEQYF. V and J are TRBV10-3 and TRBJ2-7; D remains ambiguous. Trimming removed 3 bases from V and 1 base from J, with 7 bases in between. Germline assignment: CDR1 ENHRY and CDR2 SYGVKD. The CDR3 is 13 residues long.

This sequence joins TRBV27 and TRBJ1-5; no definite D call. The CDR3 contains 15 residues. V was clipped by 5 bases and J by 0 bases, with 11 bases between them. Germline CDR1 is MNHEY and CDR2 is SMNVEV (reference sequence). The CDR3 loop reads CASSARGGSNQPQHF. The CDR3 DNA reads TGTGCCAGCAGTGCTCGAGGAGGTAGCAATCAGCCCCAGCATTTT.

The V and J genes are TRBV3-1 (or the pseudogene TRBV3-2) and TRBJ1-6; weak D call: TRBD1 (6 bases). There are 14 residues in the CDR3. CDR1 is LGHDT and CDR2 is YNNKEL in the germline V gene (reference sequence). V lost 2 bases, J lost 5 bases, and 7 bases lay in between. The CDR3 DNA follows: TGTGCCAGCAGCCAAACAGGGAATAATTCACCCCTCCACTTT. It is translated as CASSQTGNNSPLHF.

The rearrangement uses TRBV6-2 or TRBV6-3 and TRBJ2-1; TRBD2 matches at 9 bases. This CDR3 contains 16 residues. With 5 bases clipped from V and 4 bases from J, the junction kept 9 bases outside the gene matches. Germline values: CDR1 MNHEY, CDR2 SVGEGT. CDR3 protein: CASSRSSGGVYNEQFF. The CDR3 DNA reads TGTGCCAGCAGTCGGAGTAGCGGGGGAGTATACAATGAGCAGTTCTTC.

V usage is TRBV7-7 and J usage is TRBJ1-5; D uncertain. V lost 6 bases and J 0 bases, leaving 15 bases between the germline ends. Germline CDR1 and CDR2: SSHAT and FNYEAQ (reference sequence). The CDR3 totals 16 residues. The CDR3: CASSHRRRYSNQPQHF. DNA for the CDR3: TGTGCCAGCAGTCATAGGAGACGGTATAGCAATCAGCCCCAGCATTTT.

The V and J genes are TRBV5-1 and TRBJ2-2; D possibly corresponds to TRBD1 (6 bases). Germline V gene lookup returns CDR1 SGHRS and CDR2 YFSETQ. The CDR3 contains 15 residues. Trimming shortened V by 0 bases and J by 2 bases, and 8 bases separated the two germline ends. CDR3 bases: TGCGCCAGCAGCTTGGTACAGGGAAACACCGGGGAGCTGTTTTTT. Translation gives CASSLVQGNTGELFF.

The rearrangement uses TRBV7-3 and TRBJ2-3; D is possibly TRBD1 (6 bases). CDR1 and CDR2 (germline): SGHTA, FQGTGA. V dropped 1 base and J dropped 2 bases, with 16 bases sitting between them. This CDR3 has 17 residues. CDR3 loop: CASSLNAAGDPTDTQYF. The DNA for the CDR3 is TGTGCCAGCAGCTTAAACGCGGCAGGGGACCCCACAGATACGCAGTATTTT.

This clone was picked up a small number of times. The chain carries TRBV7-9 and TRBJ1-6, with TRBD1 identical over 8 bases. The V gene's germline CDR1 is SEHNR and CDR2 FQNEAQ (reference sequence). V gave up 3 bases and J gave up 6 bases; unmatched junction bases: 4. The CDR3 has 15 amino acids. The CDR3, as DNA: TGTGCCAGCAGCTTGGTGGACAGGGTTAATTCACCCCTCCACTTT. Protein product: CASSLVDRVNSPLHF.

This clone was seen once. The chain is built from TRBV2 and TRBJ1-4; possible D gene TRBD1, 6 bases. The CDR3 has 14 amino acids. Germline CDR1 is SNHLY and CDR2 is FYNNEI. The V and J ends lost 6 bases and 7 bases respectively, with 15 bases between them. The CDR3 reads CASSKGGLGEKLFF. The CDR3 DNA reads as TGTGCCAGCAGCAAGGGGGGGTTAGGTGAAAAACTGTTTTTT.

The chain links TRBV28 to TRBJ2-1, with D possibly TRBD1 on 6 matching bases. CDR1 is MDHEN, CDR2 SYDVKM, per germline. Trimming stripped 8 bases from V and 2 bases from J, with 13 bases between. The CDR3 covers 14 residues. CDR3 bases: TGTGCCAGCCTAGACAGGACACCCTACAATGAGCAGTTCTTC. The encoded protein is CASLDRTPYNEQFF.

CDR3 protein: CATQDPTVYGYTF. CDR3 nucleotide sequence: TGTGCCACCCAGGATCCTACTGTCTATGGCTACACCTTC. This sequence joins TRBV10-3 and TRBJ1-2, with D unclear. The CDR3 is 13 amino acids. V was pared by 10 bases and J by 4 bases, with 16 bases between. CDR1 is ENHRY and CDR2 is SYGVKD in the germline V gene.

The chain uses TRBV6-2 or TRBV6-3 and TRBJ2-1; the match to TRBD1 covers 7 bases. Germline loops: CDR1 MNHEY, CDR2 SVGEGT. This CDR3 comprises 15 residues. With 5 bases clipped from V and 7 bases from J, the junction kept 11 bases outside the gene matches. The CDR3 sequence is CASSMTGLTRNEQFF. Here the CDR3 DNA reads TGTGCCAGCAGTATGACAGGGCTAACTAGAAATGAGCAGTTCTTC.

This clone was seen only once. The V call is TRBV14, the J call TRBJ1-1; 9 positions match TRBD1. The germline V gene has CDR1 SGHDN and CDR2 FVKESK. This CDR3 has 15 residues. V shed 4 bases and J 4 bases; nucleotides not matched to a gene: 7. The CDR3 nucleotides read TGTGCCAGCAGCCCTGTACAGGGGGCGGGCACTGAAGCTTTCTTT. Residues: CASSPVQGAGTEAFF.

The V and J genes are TRBV24-1 and TRBJ2-7; possibly TRBD1 for D (5 bases). CDR1 is KGHDR, CDR2 SFDVKD, per germline. This CDR3 comprises 14 residues. V lost 4 bases, J lost 5 bases, and 14 bases lay in between. CDR3 in amino acids: CATSDSAGPDEQYF. As DNA, the CDR3 is TGTGCCACCAGTGACTCGGCAGGGCCCGACGAGCAGTACTTC.

The V and J genes are TRBV6-2 or TRBV6-3 and TRBJ1-2, with 11 bases aligning to TRBD1. In germline, CDR1 is MNHEY, CDR2 SVGEGT. Trimming took 0 bases from V and 6 from J; bases not matched to a gene: 12. The CDR3 contains 18 residues. CDR3 sequence: CASSYSRTGGGREDGYTF. CDR3 in DNA: TGTGCCAGCAGTTACTCGAGGACAGGGGGCGGAAGAGAGGATGGCTACACCTTC.

The chain has TRBV7-2 and TRBJ1-1, with D hard to call. V shed 3 bases and J shed 1 base, with 12 bases lying between them. The germline gives CDR1 SGHTA, CDR2 FQGNSA. This CDR3 has 15 residues. CDR3 nucleotide sequence: TGTGCCAGCAGCTTCGAAGGCAGGCCGAACACTGAAGCTTTCTTT. It translates to CASSFEGRPNTEAFF. Full variable domain (missing parts from reference TRBV7-2 and TRBJ1-1): GAGVSQSPSNKVTEKGKDVELRCDPISGHTALYWYRQSLGQGLEFLIYFQGNSAPDKSGLPSDRFSAERTGGSVSTLTIQRTQQEDSAVYLCASSFEGRPNTEAFFGQGTRLTVV.

The chain recombines TRBV6-5 with TRBJ2-7; D gene uncertain. CDR1 MNHEY and CDR2 SVGAGI come from the germline V gene. The V end was cut by 0 bases, the J end by 3 bases, with 12 bases between. There are 15 residues in the CDR3. The CDR3 region has the DNA TGTGCCAGCAGTTACTCGGTTTTTCCAGGCTACGAGCAGTACTTC. This sequence encodes CASSYSVFPGYEQYF.